Following are 27 T cell receptor beta chains from one sample sequenced in a study of blood T cell repertoires in COVID-19. Profiled with immunoSEQ multiplex PCR; TCRdb holds only in-frame clones, not every one. The repertoire includes hundreds of thousands of clones, about 85% of them detected once, and roughly 1.8% sits in the top ten. The sequenced material came from PBMCs or T cells enriched from blood (not recorded which). The receptor set was obtained from a young woman with acute COVID-19.

The chain uses TRBV5-1 and TRBJ2-7; D is perhaps TRBD1 (6 bases). Germline V gene sequence: CDR1 SGHRS, CDR2 YFSETQ. CDR3 length: 15 residues. V lost 0 bases to trimming and J lost 1 base, with 11 bases between them. CDR3 DNA: TGCGCCAGCAGCTTGGAGCCGGGACAATCCTACGAGCAGTACTTC. It specifies CASSLEPGQSYEQYF.

Points on this clone: Other nucleotide sequences from this sample produce the same CDR3. The chain is built from TRBV6-5 and TRBJ1-3, with D unresolved. CDR1 is MNHEY and CDR2 is SVGAGI in the germline V gene. V was cut by 6 bases and J by 0 bases, with 3 bases left in between. The CDR3 is made up of 12 amino acids. The DNA of the CDR3 is TGTGCCAGCAGCCTCTCTGGAAACACCATATATTTT. It specifies CASSLSGNTIYF.

This clone was counted a single time. The rearrangement uses TRBV28 and TRBJ1-6; possibly TRBD1 for D (6 bases). This CDR3 has 14 amino acids. Trimming removed 8 bases from V and 10 bases from J, with 18 bases in between. From germline, CDR1 is MDHEN and CDR2 SYDVKM. The CDR3 loop is CASHTGMRDSPLHF. As DNA, the CDR3 is TGTGCCAGCCACACAGGGATGAGAGACTCACCCCTCCACTTT. Full variable domain (remainder filled in from reference TRBV28 and TRBJ1-6): DVKVTQSSRYLVKRTGEKVFLECVQDMDHENMFWYRQDPGLGLRLIYFSYDVKMKEKGDIPEGYSVSREKKERFSLILESASTNQTSMYLCASHTGMRDSPLHFGNGTRLTVT.

The chain recombines TRBV25-1 with TRBJ1-5, with 8 bases that match TRBD1. The length of the CDR3 is 16 residues. Trimming removed 4 bases from V and 4 bases from J; junction bases left unmatched: 9. Germline CDR1 reads MGHDK; CDR2 reads SYGVNS. CDR3 in amino acids: CASSASGTGGNQPQHF. The CDR3, as DNA: TGTGCCAGCAGTGCTTCAGGAACAGGGGGAAATCAGCCCCAGCATTTT.

The J gene is TRBJ1-5, the V gene TRBV11-2; D remains unclear. CDR3 length: 13 amino acids. The germline V and J ends were trimmed by 5 bases and 5 bases, with 10 bases remaining between them. CDR1 is SGHAT and CDR2 is FQNNGV in the germline V gene. CDR3 nucleotide sequence: TGTGCCAGCAGCACCACCCAGGATCAGCCCCAGCATTTT. Residues: CASSTTQDQPQHF.

Note on this clone: The junction shows a germline mismatch at one end, possibly a read error. The V gene is TRBV19, the J gene TRBJ2-4; a possible D gene is TRBD1 (6 bases). The CDR3 runs to 12 residues. Per germline, CDR1 LNHDA and CDR2 SQIVND (reference sequence). CDR3 sequence: CASSIDGGPRGF. For the CDR3, the DNA is TGTGCCAGTAGTATAGATGGGGGTCCCAGGGGATTC.

This clone was counted once. This sequence joins TRBV7-6 and TRBJ1-1; 7 nucleotides line up with TRBD1. CDR3 length: 16 residues. Germline V CDR1 and CDR2: SGHVS, FNYEAQ. V dropped 1 base and J dropped 0; count of bases not matched to a gene: 5. This CDR3 reads CASSLGPTGVNTEAFF. The CDR3 DNA is TGTGCCAGCAGCTTAGGCCCCACAGGGGTGAACACTGAAGCTTTCTTT. Based on the CDR3 plus reference TRBV7-6 and TRBJ1-1, the full variable domain is GAGVSQSPRYKVTKRGQDVALRCDPISGHVSLYWYRQALGQGPEFLTYFNYEAQQDKSGLPNDRFSAERPEGSISTLTIQRTEQRDSAMYRCASSLGPTGVNTEAFFGQGTRLTVV.

This clone was counted a few times. The chain carries TRBV11-2 and TRBJ2-3; 13 bases are shared with TRBD2. J was trimmed by 2 bases and V by 1 base; bases with no gene match: 6. The CDR3 is made up of 18 amino acids. The germline V gene has CDR1 SGHAT and CDR2 FQNNGV. CDR3 in DNA: TGTGCCAGCAGCTTAGGAGTGACTAGCGGGGGGATCACAGATACGCAGTATTTT. It translates to CASSLGVTSGGITDTQYF.

The CDR3 region is CASSKSSQGNYGYTF. The CDR3 nucleotides are TGTGCCAGCAGTAAATCATCACAGGGAAACTATGGCTACACCTTC. The chain uses TRBV6-2 or TRBV6-3 and TRBJ1-2; D is possibly TRBD1 (6 bases). Germline lookup yields CDR1 MNHEY and CDR2 SVGEGT. The germline V and J ends were trimmed by 5 bases and 2 bases, with 15 bases remaining between them. This CDR3 comprises 15 residues.

The V gene is TRBV19, the J gene TRBJ1-1; D is undetermined. V lost 3 bases and J lost 1, with 12 bases in between. The CDR3 totals 15 residues. From germline, CDR1 is LNHDA and CDR2 SQIVND (reference sequence). The CDR3 nucleotides are TGTGCCAGTAGTATGGTAGAGGTTAGGAACACTGAAGCTTTCTTT. Translation gives CASSMVEVRNTEAFF.

V usage is TRBV5-1 and J usage is TRBJ2-7; D is unclear. The V gene lost 0 bases and the J gene lost 3 bases, with 4 bases spanning the gap. This CDR3 region has 12 residues. Germline CDR1 reads SGHRS; CDR2 reads YFSETQ. The CDR3 is CASSLDIYEQYF. Here the CDR3 DNA reads TGCGCCAGCAGCTTGGATATCTACGAGCAGTACTTC.

V gene TRBV20-1 combines with J gene TRBJ1-4; perhaps TRBD1 as D (5 bases). Trimming removed 3 bases from V and 8 bases from J, with 16 bases in between. CDR1 is DFQATT and CDR2 is SNEGSKA in the germline V gene (reference sequence). The CDR3 has 14 residues. The CDR3 region has the DNA TGCAGTGCTAGTTGGGGGGACCGTAGAGAAAAACTGTTTTTT. It translates to CSASWGDRREKLFF.

CDR3 amino acids: CAISESGTGDGNTIYF. The DNA for the CDR3 is TGTGCCATCAGTGAGTCTGGGACAGGGGACGGAAACACCATATATTTT. This sequence joins TRBV10-3 and TRBJ1-3, with TRBD1 matching over 10 bases. V lost 0 bases, J lost 4 bases, and 3 bases stayed unmatched. The CDR3 length is 16 residues. CDR1 is ENHRY and CDR2 is SYGVKD in the germline V gene.

This chain joins TRBV19 and TRBJ1-3; D may be TRBD1 (6 bases). The germline CDR1 and CDR2 sequences are LNHDA and SQIVND (reference sequence). The CDR3 is 15 residues long. V gave up 2 bases and J gave up 3 bases, with 11 bases separating them. The CDR3 DNA follows: TGTGCCAGTAGTATAACCGGACAGCTTGGAAACACCATATATTTT. As protein: CASSITGQLGNTIYF.

The chain carries TRBV6-5 and TRBJ1-4, with 9 positions matching TRBD1. This CDR3 has 16 residues. After removal of 0 bases from V and 3 bases from J, the junction contained 2 bases not matched to a gene. Germline CDR1 reads MNHEY; CDR2 reads SVGAGI. CDR3: CASSYSRDRANEKLFF. DNA for the CDR3: TGTGCCAGCAGTTACTCGAGGGACAGGGCTAATGAAAAACTGTTTTTT.

The chain has TRBV28 and TRBJ1-3; D gene ambiguous. V was clipped by 6 bases and J by 0 bases, with 9 bases between them. CDR3 length: 14 amino acids. Germline loops: CDR1 MDHEN, CDR2 SYDVKM. The CDR3 sequence is CASRTTYSGNTIYF. The CDR3 nucleotides read TGTGCCAGCAGGACTACATACTCTGGAAACACCATATATTTT.

V gene TRBV29-1 combines with J gene TRBJ1-2, with 7 bases aligning to TRBD1. This CDR3 is built from 11 residues. The J segment lost 7 bases and the V segment lost 6 bases, leaving 5 bases of the junction unmatched. The V gene's germline CDR1 is SQVTM and CDR2 ANQGSEA. CDR3 loop: CSVDRDGGYTF. The CDR3 DNA reads TGCAGCGTAGACAGGGATGGTGGCTACACCTTC.

The chain carries TRBV6-4 and TRBJ1-2, with 7 positions matching TRBD1. V gave up 6 bases and J gave up 6 bases; unmatched junction bases: 10. The CDR3 is made up of 14 amino acids. Germline V CDR1 and CDR2: MRHNA, SNTAGT. The CDR3 DNA follows: TGTGCCAGCAGCCCGGGACAGCTCACCGATGGCTACACCTTC. Protein sequence: CASSPGQLTDGYTF.

The V call is TRBV7-4, the J call TRBJ1-5, with 7 bases matching TRBD1. In germline, CDR1 is SGHVT, CDR2 SQSDAQ. This CDR3 has 17 residues. J lost 4 bases, V lost 4 bases, and 13 bases had no gene match. CDR3 amino acids: CASSSSIPTGLNQPQHF. CDR3 DNA: TGTGCCAGCAGCTCGTCAATCCCGACAGGGCTAAATCAGCCCCAGCATTTT.

The V gene is TRBV18, the J gene TRBJ1-1; 7 nucleotides match TRBD1. V gave up 3 bases and J gave up 4 bases; unmatched junction bases: 5. The length of the CDR3 is 14 residues. Per the germline V gene, CDR1 is KGHSH and CDR2 is LQKENI. CDR3: CASSPLDRSTEAFF. The CDR3 DNA follows: TGTGCCAGCTCACCGCTGGACAGGAGCACTGAAGCTTTCTTT.

The V gene is TRBV5-4, the J gene TRBJ2-5; 11 nucleotides agree with TRBD2. Germline assignment: CDR1 SGHNT and CDR2 YYREEE (reference sequence). The CDR3 is 15 residues long. The trim removed 5 bases at V and 4 bases at J, leaving 7 bases unmatched. The CDR3 nucleotides read TGTGCCAGCAGGCGTAGCGGGGGGGCTGGAGAGACCCAGTACTTC. It translates to CASRRSGGAGETQYF.

The genes are TRBV28 and TRBJ1-1; D call uncertain. The CDR3 is 10 amino acids. Germline V gives CDR1 MDHEN, CDR2 SYDVKM. The ends were cut back, 10 bases at V and 3 bases at J, with 6 bases in the middle. DNA for the CDR3: TGTGCCACCCACTACACTGAAGCTTTCTTT. It is translated as CATHYTEAFF.

J is TRBJ1-4 and V is TRBV6-1, with D uncertain. Trimming pared 3 bases from V and 13 bases from J, leaving 15 bases between. This CDR3 comprises 13 residues. The germline V gene has CDR1 MNHNS and CDR2 SASEGT. CDR3 amino acids: CASSEGLLKRLFF. CDR3 nucleotides: TGTGCCAGCAGTGAGGGTTTATTGAAGCGACTGTTTTTT.

V and J are TRBV15 and TRBJ1-5, with D unclear. With 0 bases removed from V and 9 bases from J, the gap between germline ends came to 15 bases. The V gene's germline CDR1 is LNHNV and CDR2 YYDKDF (reference sequence). The CDR3 runs 15 residues. The CDR3 reads CATSRDRGGAMPQHF. The CDR3 DNA reads TGTGCCACCAGCAGAGATCGGGGAGGAGCCATGCCCCAGCATTTT.

The chain is built from TRBV12-3 or TRBV12-4 and TRBJ2-7; D call uncertain. This CDR3 has 12 amino acids. Trimming took off 5 bases at V and 3 bases at J, with 8 bases between the two ends. CDR3 sequence (DNA): TGTGCCAGCAGTCAGACTGACTACGAGCAGTACTTC. Translated: CASSQTDYEQYF.

CDR3 nucleotides: TGTGCCAGCAGCTTAGCGCGGGGTGGCGAGACCCAGTACTTC. It is translated as CASSLARGGETQYF. The chain carries TRBV11-1 and TRBJ2-5; possibly TRBD2 for D (6 bases). Looked up from germline, CDR1 is SGHAT and CDR2 is FQDESV (reference sequence). The length of the CDR3 is 14 residues. Trimming pared 0 bases from V and 5 bases from J, leaving 10 bases between.

This chain connects TRBV9 to TRBJ1-1; the D is unclear. Germline CDR1 is SGDLS and CDR2 is YYNGEE. The CDR3 covers 15 residues. The V end was cut by 0 bases, the J end by 5 bases, with 14 bases between. DNA for the CDR3: TGTGCCAGCAGCGTAGAGGCCTCCCCGGGGACTGAAGCTTTCTTT. The encoded protein is CASSVEASPGTEAFF.